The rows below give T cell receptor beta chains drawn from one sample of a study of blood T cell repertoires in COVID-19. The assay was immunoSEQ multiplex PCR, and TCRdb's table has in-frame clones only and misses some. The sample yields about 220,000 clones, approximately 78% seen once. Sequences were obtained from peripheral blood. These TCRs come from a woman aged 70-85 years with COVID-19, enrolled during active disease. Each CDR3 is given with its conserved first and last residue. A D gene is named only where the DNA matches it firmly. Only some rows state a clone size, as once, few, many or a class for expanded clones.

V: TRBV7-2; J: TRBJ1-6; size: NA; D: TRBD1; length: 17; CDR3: CASSLVSGGDYNSPLHF; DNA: TGTGCCAGCAGCTTAGTATCAGGGGGCGACTATAATTCACCCCTCCACTTT
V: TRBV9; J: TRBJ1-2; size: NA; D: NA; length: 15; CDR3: CASSVSDRPGYGYTF; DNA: TGTGCCAGCAGCGTAAGTGATCGGCCAGGCTATGGCTACACCTTC
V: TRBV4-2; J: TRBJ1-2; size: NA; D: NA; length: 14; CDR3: CASSSQGKVEGYTF; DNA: TGTGCCAGCAGTTCACAGGGAAAAGTAGAGGGCTACACCTTC
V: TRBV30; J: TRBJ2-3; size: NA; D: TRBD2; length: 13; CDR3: CAWTAGGSDTQYF; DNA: TGTGCCTGGACGGCGGGAGGCTCAGATACGCAGTATTTT
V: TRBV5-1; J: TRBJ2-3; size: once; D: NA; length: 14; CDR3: CASSLVQTTDTQYF; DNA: TGCGCCAGCAGCTTGGTACAGACCACAGATACGCAGTATTTT
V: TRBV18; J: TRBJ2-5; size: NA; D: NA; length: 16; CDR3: CASSPLQDKGRETQYF; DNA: TGTGCCAGCTCACCACTACAGGACAAAGGGAGGGAGACCCAGTACTTC
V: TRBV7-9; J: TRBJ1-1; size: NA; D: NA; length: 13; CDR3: CASSKDRPTEAFF; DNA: TGTGCCAGCAGCAAAGACAGGCCCACTGAAGCTTTCTTT
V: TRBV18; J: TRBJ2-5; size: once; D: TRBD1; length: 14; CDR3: CASSPPGQQETQYF; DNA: TGTGCCAGCTCACCTCCGGGACAGCAAGAGACCCAGTACTTC
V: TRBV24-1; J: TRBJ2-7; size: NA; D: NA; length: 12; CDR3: CATMSETYEQYF; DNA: TGTGCCACCATGAGCGAAACCTACGAGCAGTACTTC
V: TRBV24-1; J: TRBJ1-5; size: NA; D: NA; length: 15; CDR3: CATGAGAGSNQPQHF; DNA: TGTGCCACAGGTGCAGGGGCGGGTAGCAATCAGCCCCAGCATTTT
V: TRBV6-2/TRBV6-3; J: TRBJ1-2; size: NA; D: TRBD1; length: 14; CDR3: CASSYLDRESGYTF; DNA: TGTGCCAGCAGTTACCTCGACAGGGAGTCTGGCTACACCTTC
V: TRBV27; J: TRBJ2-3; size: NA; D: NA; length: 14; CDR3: CASSSERYTDTQYF; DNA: TGTGCCAGCAGTTCAGAGCGTTACACAGATACGCAGTATTTT
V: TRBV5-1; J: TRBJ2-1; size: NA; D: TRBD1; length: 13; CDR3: CASRDRQDNEQFF; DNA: TGCGCCAGCAGGGACAGGCAGGATAATGAGCAGTTCTTC